Sequencing of this TCR beta chain was carried out in a study of T cells in tuberculosis. Libraries were prepared by immunoSEQ multiplex PCR; TCRdb keeps only in-frame clonotypes and omits some of them. The repertoire consists of fewer than 40,000 clones, with less than 97% occurring once and the leading ten covering 2% to 3%. Whole-study results and caveats: Active tuberculosis alpha repertoires lay closer to GMM-specific TCRs than controls'. Classification accuracy was 87% (AUROC 0.85 to 0.95) with the GMM-specific repertoire. Samples were chosen by availability of cryopreserved specimens. Active tuberculosis patients had shorter CDR3-alpha; the beta difference was nonsignificant.

Between the trimmed V and J ends, which lost 5 bases and 0 bases, there was a span of 7 bases. Germline CDR1 is SGHTA and CDR2 is FQGTGA. The CDR3 is 13 residues long. In this sample, this clone turned up once. Its antigen is unidentified. The specimen was PBMCs. This chain connects TRBV7-3 to TRBJ1-1; D call uncertain. This TCR was sampled from a donor between 10 and 35 years old with latent tuberculosis or without tuberculosis infection. The CDR3 nucleotides are TGTGCCAGCAGCCCCGAGATGAACACTGAAGCTTTCTTT. Translation: CASSPEMNTEAFF.